A single sample gave rise to the 20 T cell receptor beta chains below, sequenced in a study of T cell responses to AZD1222 COVID-19 vaccine. Only in-frame clones appear in the TCRdb table, and some are missing; sequencing was by immunoSEQ multiplex PCR. The repertoire holds over 120,000 clones, with over 90% as singletons. This material consisted of peripheral blood, taken on day 0 of AZD1222 vaccination. Source of these receptors: an adult in good health.

The rearrangement joins TRBV5-1 to TRBJ1-2; D not resolved. Germline V lookup: CDR1 SGHRS, CDR2 YFSETQ. The CDR3 consists of 15 residues. Deletions cut 4 bases from V and 7 bases from J, with 20 bases between. The CDR3 loop reads CASSVYQDGRGGYTF. The DNA of the CDR3 is TGCGCCAGCAGCGTATATCAGGACGGACGGGGTGGCTACACCTTC.

The chain combines TRBV19 with TRBJ1-2; no firm D call. Germline V gives CDR1 LNHDA, CDR2 SQIVND (reference sequence). V shed 6 bases and J shed 0 bases, with 17 bases lying between them. This CDR3 region has 16 residues. The CDR3 region is CASSIPRVGTNYGYTF. In DNA, the CDR3 is TGTGCCAGTAGCATCCCCCGCGTAGGTACTAACTATGGCTACACCTTC.

This clone was counted a single time. The chain is built from TRBV5-6 and TRBJ1-2; weak D call: TRBD1 (6 bases). V was pared by 7 bases and J by 8 bases, with 18 bases between. The CDR3 is 13 residues long. CDR1 is SGHDT, CDR2 YYEEEE, per germline. In DNA, the CDR3 is TGTGCCAGCGGCACTCTTTGGGGGCAGGGCTACACCTTC. It encodes CASGTLWGQGYTF.

The gene calls are TRBV3-1 (or the pseudogene TRBV3-2) and TRBJ1-1; D is ambiguous. Between the trimmed V and J ends, which lost 1 base and 1 base, there was a span of 7 bases. Germline assignment: CDR1 LGHDT and CDR2 YNNKEL (reference sequence). CDR3 length: 14 residues. The CDR3 DNA reads as TGTGCCAGCAGCCAAGCCAGCGAGAACACTGAAGCTTTCTTT. Protein: CASSQASENTEAFF.

The chain carries TRBV7-9 and TRBJ2-7; D is unresolved. Trimming removed 1 base at V and 2 bases at J, with 12 bases between. Germline values: CDR1 SEHNR, CDR2 FQNEAQ (reference sequence). The CDR3 covers 15 residues. CDR3 residues: CASSLGWYGTYEQYF. CDR3 bases: TGTGCCAGCAGCTTAGGGTGGTACGGAACCTACGAGCAGTACTTC.

The chain uses TRBV12-5 and TRBJ1-6, with D hard to call. From germline, CDR1 is LGHNT and CDR2 FRNRAP. This CDR3 spans 14 amino acids. V was pared by 1 base and J by 10 bases, with 11 bases between. The DNA of the CDR3 is TGTGCTAGTGGTTTGGGGCACTCGGCCTCACCCCTCCACTTT. It translates to CASGLGHSASPLHF.

CDR3: CASSYGTGGEKLFF. The DNA of the CDR3 is TGTGCCAGCAGCTACGGGACAGGAGGCGAAAAACTGTTTTTT. The chain uses TRBV7-8 and TRBJ1-4, with 8 bases matching TRBD1. Germline CDR1 SGHVS, CDR2 FQNEAQ. J lost 8 bases, V lost 4 bases, and 6 bases had no gene match. CDR3 length: 14 residues.

The chain recombines TRBV27 with TRBJ2-4; D call uncertain. Germline V lookup: CDR1 MNHEY, CDR2 SMNVEV (reference sequence). Trimming took 4 bases from V and 7 from J, leaving 14 bases between them. There are 14 residues in the CDR3. The DNA of the CDR3 is TGTGCCAGCAGTTCCGGACGCACTGGGAACATTCAGTACTTC. Translated, it gives CASSSGRTGNIQYF.

The chain combines TRBV19 with TRBJ1-3; a possible D gene is TRBD1 (6 bases). Germline CDR1 is LNHDA and CDR2 is SQIVND (reference sequence). The CDR3 runs 17 residues. With 10 bases removed from V and 4 bases from J, the gap between germline ends came to 26 bases. The CDR3 bases are TGTGCCACTATTCGACAGGTCCGACCTCGAGCGGGAAACACCATATATTTT. This codes for CATIRQVRPRAGNTIYF.

The chain carries TRBV19 and TRBJ1-2, with unresolved D. The CDR3 extends over 14 amino acids. The V end lost 0 bases, the J end lost 4 bases, and 9 bases lay between the germline ends. CDR1 LNHDA and CDR2 SQIVND come from the germline V gene (reference sequence). This CDR3 is CASSIDVRSYGYTF. CDR3 DNA sequence: TGTGCCAGTAGTATAGACGTCCGATCCTATGGCTACACCTTC.

This chain joins TRBV4-1 and TRBJ1-2, with a tentative D call TRBD1 (6 bases). The ends were cut back, 1 base at V and 4 bases at J, with 19 bases in the middle. The CDR3 is 17 residues long. Germline V lookup: CDR1 MGHRA, CDR2 YSYEKL. This CDR3 is CASSQGMLTGRTYGYTF. As DNA, the CDR3 is TGCGCCAGCAGCCAAGGGATGCTTACAGGGCGTACCTATGGCTACACCTTC.

The chain couples TRBV5-1 to TRBJ1-1; no clear D gene. The CDR3 extends over 15 amino acids. Germline assignment: CDR1 SGHRS and CDR2 YFSETQ. V lost 4 bases, J lost 1 base, and 14 bases lay in between. CDR3: CASSNYDLPNTEAFF. The DNA for the CDR3 is TGCGCCAGCAGCAATTACGACCTCCCGAACACTGAAGCTTTCTTT.

The chain couples TRBV7-8 to TRBJ2-6; 12 positions match TRBD1. The V and J ends lost 5 bases and 3 bases, in that order; junction bases with no gene match: 8. From germline, CDR1 is SGHVS and CDR2 FQNEAQ. This CDR3 is built from 18 residues. The CDR3 coding sequence is TGTGCCAGCAGCCCAACGGGACAGGGGGCTGTTGGGGCCAACGTCCTGACTTTC. This encodes CASSPTGQGAVGANVLTF.

The chain has TRBV3-1 (or the pseudogene TRBV3-2) and TRBJ2-1, with 10 nucleotides matching TRBD2. The V and J ends lost 1 base and 7 bases, in that order; junction bases with no gene match: 7. This CDR3 spans 16 amino acids. Per the germline V gene, CDR1 is LGHDT and CDR2 is YNNKEL (reference sequence). The DNA for the CDR3 is TGTGCCAGCAGCCAAGTTGCTAGCGGGAGCGGAAATGAGCAGTTCTTC. It encodes CASSQVASGSGNEQFF.

V gene TRBV4-1 combines with J gene TRBJ1-2; D perhaps matches TRBD1 (6 bases). CDR1 MGHRA and CDR2 YSYEKL come from the germline V gene. There are 15 residues in the CDR3. Trimming shortened V by 2 bases and J by 4 bases, and 14 bases separated the two germline ends. The CDR3 sequence: CASSQIRGGVYGYTF. CDR3 DNA: TGCGCCAGCAGCCAAATCAGGGGTGGTGTCTATGGCTACACCTTC.

This chain connects TRBV5-1 to TRBJ2-1; TRBD2 aligns across 12 bases. Trimming at V came to 6 bases and at J to 0 bases, leaving 10 bases not matched to a gene. The CDR3 runs to 18 residues. Germline loops: CDR1 SGHRS, CDR2 YFSETQ. The CDR3 coding sequence is TGCGCCAGCAACTTTGGGACTAGCGGGCCGAGCTCCTACAATGAGCAGTTCTTC. Protein sequence: CASNFGTSGPSSYNEQFF.

The chain is built from TRBV6-5 and TRBJ1-5; TRBD1 might be the D (5 bases). The CDR3 consists of 15 residues. Looked up from germline, CDR1 is MNHEY and CDR2 is SVGAGI. V lost 4 bases and J lost 0, with 10 bases in between. CDR3 residues: CASSSRGPSNQPQHF. The CDR3 bases are TGTGCCAGCAGTTCGCGGGGCCCTAGCAATCAGCCCCAGCATTTT.

V usage is TRBV2 and J usage is TRBJ2-7; 10 nucleotides line up with TRBD2. V was pared by 5 bases and J by 1 base, with 2 bases of the junction left unmatched. CDR1 and CDR2 from the germline V gene are SNHLY and FYNNEI. This CDR3 has 14 residues. The CDR3 protein is CASSSSGRSYEQYF. The CDR3 DNA follows: TGTGCCAGCAGTTCTAGCGGGAGATCCTACGAGCAGTACTTC.

The CDR3 spells CASSLGFQRGFYEQYF. The CDR3 DNA follows: TGTGCCAGCAGTTTAGGATTCCAGCGGGGCTTCTACGAGCAGTACTTC. The V call is TRBV27, the J call TRBJ2-7; 7 nucleotides match TRBD2. Germline V CDR1 and CDR2: MNHEY, SMNVEV (reference sequence). Losses at the gene ends were 2 bases for V and 3 bases for J; bases not matched to a gene: 10. This CDR3 has 16 residues.

The chain couples TRBV27 to TRBJ2-1; 9 bases match TRBD2. CDR1 and CDR2 from the germline V gene are MNHEY and SMNVEV (reference sequence). This CDR3 comprises 15 residues. After removal of 2 bases from V and 8 bases from J, the junction contained 7 bases not matched to a gene. This CDR3 reads CASSLAGGLVDEQFF. The CDR3 DNA is TGTGCCAGCAGTTTAGCGGGAGGGTTAGTCGATGAGCAGTTCTTC.